One sample yielded the 25 T cell receptor beta chains listed below, sequenced in a study of blood T cells in healthy people across ages. Through a sample-barcoded 5' primer and a J-beta primer mix, a second PCR was run for roughly 7 to 12 cycles. TCRdb used MiXCR to reprocess the 5' RACE reads, holding one entry per CDR3 protein. The sample consists of 650,000 to 700,000 distinct CDR3 sequences, approximately 52% of them appearing once. The sequenced sample was blood. These receptors were collected from a woman of 80 years or more in good health.

On this clonotype itself: Just one base apart from a much larger clone, this may be a read error. The chain uses TRBV12-3 or TRBV12-4 and TRBJ1-5; a weak D match, TRBD1 (6 bases). V was pared by 5 bases and J by 10 bases, with 15 bases between. This CDR3 is 13 amino acids long. The CDR3 DNA follows: TGTGCCAGCAGTGCAGGACAGCGAGATCCCCAGCATTTT. Translating gives CASSAGQRDPQHF.

This clonotype was observed a handful of times. The V gene is TRBV28, the J gene TRBJ2-1; 8 bases are shared with TRBD2. The J segment lost 3 bases and the V segment lost 6 bases, leaving 10 bases of the junction unmatched. This CDR3 has 16 amino acids. CDR1 MDHEN and CDR2 SYDVKM come from the germline V gene. As DNA, the CDR3 is TGTGCCAGCAGCTCCCCGAGCGGGGGCCACTACAATGAGCAGTTCTTC. Encoded protein: CASSSPSGGHYNEQFF.

Turning to this clonotype: A much larger clone sits a single nucleotide away, making a read error possible. The gene calls are TRBV20-1 and TRBJ2-1; D not resolved. CDR1 and CDR2 (germline): DFQATT, SNEGSKA (reference sequence). There are 16 residues in the CDR3. V lost 7 bases and J lost 0, with 19 bases in between. This CDR3 is CSGRLTDARSYNEQFF. CDR3 DNA: TGCAGTGGAAGGCTAACGGATGCCCGCTCCTACAATGAGCAGTTCTTC.

This clonotype was seen repeatedly, ten times or more. This chain joins TRBV29-1 and TRBJ2-1; D may be TRBD1 or TRBD2 (6 bases each). V lost 5 bases and J lost 0, with 14 bases in between. CDR3 length: 15 amino acids. CDR1 is SQVTM and CDR2 is ANQGSEA in the germline V gene. CDR3 region: CSVLGGIGSYNEQFF. DNA for the CDR3: TGCAGCGTTCTGGGGGGCATCGGCTCCTACAATGAGCAGTTCTTC.

This chain uses TRBV6-5 with TRBJ2-1; possibly TRBD1 or TRBD2 for D (5 bases each). Per germline, CDR1 MNHEY and CDR2 SVGAGI. Trimming left V 2 bases short and J 0 bases short, with 23 bases between. The CDR3 runs to 20 residues. CDR3 sequence (DNA): TGTGCCAGCAGTTACCCTCCTAAATACCCCGGGACGTACTCCTACAATGAGCAGTTCTTC. Translating it yields CASSYPPKYPGTYSYNEQFF.

The J gene is TRBJ2-3, the V gene TRBV20-1; the match to TRBD2 covers 8 bases. This CDR3 comprises 15 residues. Looked up from germline, CDR1 is DFQATT and CDR2 is SNEGSKA (reference sequence). The junction had 7 bases not matched to a gene; V was cut back by 5 bases and J by 0 bases. The CDR3 DNA is TGCAGTGCTTCGACTAGCGACTCTAGCACAGATACGCAGTATTTT. Amino acid sequence: CSASTSDSSTDTQYF.

Points on this clonotype: A much larger clone sits a single nucleotide away, making a read error possible. The chain joins TRBV5-1 to TRBJ2-1; 12 bases are a match to TRBD2. The J call may be in error: the DNA end matches TRBJ2-7 better. Germline V gives CDR1 SGHRS, CDR2 YFSETQ. The CDR3 has 17 amino acids. This CDR3 reads CASSPWTSGELASEQYF. The CDR3 coding sequence is TGCGCCAGCAGCCCATGGACTAGCGGGGAGTTAGCTAGTGAGCAGTACTTC.

This clonotype was observed many times. V gene TRBV12-3 or TRBV12-4 combines with J gene TRBJ2-1, with TRBD2 identical over 9 bases. The CDR3 runs 15 residues. The V segment lost 7 bases and the J segment 10 bases; nucleotides outside the gene matches: 14. The CDR3: CASNPSGNAFGEQFF. CDR3 DNA sequence: TGTGCCAGCAATCCTAGCGGGAACGCGTTCGGAGAGCAGTTCTTC.

At least ten counts were recorded for this clonotype. This chain links TRBV12-3 or TRBV12-4 with TRBJ2-1; D remains unclear. The CDR3 runs to 13 residues. Trimming cost V 5 bases and J 0 bases, with 5 bases left between them. The CDR3 is CASSDGSYNEQFF. In nucleotides, the CDR3 is TGTGCCAGCAGTGACGGCTCCTACAATGAGCAGTTCTTC.

V and J are TRBV6-5 and TRBJ1-6; 8 bases are shared with TRBD1. Germline V gene data show CDR1 as MNHEY and CDR2 as SVGAGI. Losses at the gene ends were 7 bases for V and 10 bases for J; bases not matched to a gene: 9. The CDR3 loop spans 14 amino acids. The CDR3 DNA is TGTGCCAGCACCCGGACAGGGATGACCTCACCCCTCCACTTT. It yields the protein CASTRTGMTSPLHF.

V is TRBV3-1 and J is TRBJ2-7; no clear D gene. The V end was cut by 4 bases, the J end by 6 bases, with 13 bases between. The germline CDR1 and CDR2 sequences are LGHDT and YNNKEL (reference sequence). The CDR3 spans 13 residues. The CDR3 nucleotides read TGTGCCAGCAGCCTTTCTACCTTGGGCGAGCAGTACTTC. Its protein is CASSLSTLGEQYF.

In the case of this clonotype: At one boundary the junction diverges from the germline segment, which might be a read error. This sequence joins TRBV18 and TRBJ2-2; the D gene is possibly TRBD2 (5 bases). The CDR3 length is 15 residues. From germline, CDR1 is KGHSH and CDR2 LQKENI. CDR3 bases: TGTGCCAGCTCACCACCTGGGATAAACACCGGGGAGTTGTTTTTT. It encodes CASSPPGINTGELFF.

This clonotype was observed at least ten times. The chain is built from TRBV7-2 and TRBJ1-2, with 9 nucleotides matching TRBD1. Germline lookup yields CDR1 SGHTA and CDR2 FQGNSA. J gave up 2 bases and V 6 bases, and 4 bases lay outside the gene matches. This CDR3 comprises 14 residues. The CDR3 nucleotides are TGTGCCAGCAGGTCACAGGGGGCGAACTATGGCTACACCTTC. This sequence encodes CASRSQGANYGYTF.

The sample holds a few counts of this clonotype. The chain employs TRBV7-3 and TRBJ2-3; the D gene is possibly TRBD2 (5 bases). This CDR3 has 15 residues. Germline assignment: CDR1 SGHTA and CDR2 FQGTGA. The V end lost 3 bases, the J end lost 4 bases, and 14 bases lay between the germline ends. CDR3 sequence (DNA): TGTGCCAGCAGCTTCCAGGCGGGTGGGTCAGATACGCAGTATTTT. Protein: CASSFQAGGSDTQYF.

On this clonotype: A read error may be the cause here, since a much bigger clone is one base away. This chain links TRBV7-8 with TRBJ2-1, with 11 bases aligning to TRBD2. CDR1 and CDR2 (germline): SGHVS, FQNEAQ. The V and J ends lost 7 bases and 10 bases, in that order; junction bases with no gene match: 6. This CDR3 contains 13 residues. CDR3 loop: CASTVLAGVEQFF. The CDR3, as DNA: TGTGCCAGCACGGTACTAGCGGGAGTGGAGCAGTTCTTC.

A remark on this clonotype: A read error is possible here, since a much larger clone lies one base away. This chain links TRBV3-1 with TRBJ2-5, with a possible D match to TRBD2 (5 bases). The J call may be in error: the DNA end matches TRBJ2-7 better. The CDR3 spans 13 residues. Germline V gene data show CDR1 as LGHDT and CDR2 as YNNKEL (reference sequence). DNA of the CDR3: TGTGCCTCTTGCGAGGGATTTGGCCACGAGCAGTACTTC. It specifies CASCEGFGHEQYF.

V and J are TRBV28 and TRBJ2-7, with D perhaps TRBD2 (5 bases). The CDR3 runs 14 residues. Trimming removed 4 bases at V and 3 bases at J, with 13 bases between. CDR1 is MDHEN, CDR2 SYDVKM, per germline. The CDR3 DNA reads as TGTGCCAGCAGTTACTCCGGACTGATCTACGAGCAGTACTTC. This encodes CASSYSGLIYEQYF.

Worth noting for this clonotype: One junction end does not reproduce the germline sequence, and a read error may be involved. The gene calls are TRBV30 and TRBJ2-3; 14 nucleotides align to TRBD2. The CDR3 spans 16 residues. Germline V gives CDR1 GTSNPN, CDR2 SVGIG (reference sequence). The DNA of the CDR3 is TGTGCCTGGAGTGTCGGGACTAGCGGGAGTGCAGATACGCGGTATTTT. This encodes CAWSVGTSGSADTRYF.

This clonotype was detected only a few times. V and J are TRBV4-1 and TRBJ2-5; D not resolved. Per germline, CDR1 MGHRA and CDR2 YSYEKL. Trimming stripped 2 bases from V and 4 bases from J, with 11 bases between. The CDR3 contains 14 residues. The chain's CDR3 is CASSQILRVETQYF. The CDR3 DNA is TGCGCCAGCAGCCAAATTTTAAGGGTAGAGACCCAGTACTTC.

This clonotype was found many times. The J gene is TRBJ2-7, the V gene TRBV20-1; TRBD1 is a possible D gene (6 bases). The CDR3 contains 15 residues. Per the germline V gene, CDR1 is DFQATT and CDR2 is SNEGSKA (reference sequence). The V end was cut by 4 bases, the J end by 6 bases, with 22 bases between. The CDR3 spells CSAKITGSGPGEQYF. The DNA for the CDR3 is TGCAGTGCTAAGATAACAGGGTCGGGTCCGGGCGAGCAGTACTTC.

This clonotype has more than one count but fewer than ten. The CDR3, as DNA: TGTGCCTGTACGCTGGGGCTTTTCTCCGGGAATGAGCAGTTCTTC. It specifies CACTLGLFSGNEQFF. This chain connects TRBV30 to TRBJ2-1; a possible D gene is TRBD1 (5 bases). Germline values: CDR1 GTSNPN, CDR2 SVGIG (reference sequence). V lost 6 bases to trimming and J lost 7 bases, with 22 bases between them. The CDR3 contains 15 residues.

This clonotype has a count of ten or more. V is TRBV24-1 and J is TRBJ2-1; 10 nucleotides line up with TRBD1. Trimming cost V 4 bases and J 5 bases; bases outside gene matches: 7. Germline-derived CDR1 and CDR2 are KGHDR and SFDVKD. The CDR3 length is 16 residues. Here the CDR3 DNA reads TGTGCCACCAGTGACCACGGGACAGGGGTGAACAATGAGCAGTTCTTC. Protein product: CATSDHGTGVNNEQFF.

This clonotype was seen many times. The genes are TRBV29-1 and TRBJ2-3; TRBD2 aligns across 9 bases. Germline values: CDR1 SQVTM, CDR2 ANQGSEA. This CDR3 comprises 15 residues. The ends lost 4 bases at V and 3 bases at J; junction bases unmatched: 8. CDR3 residues: CSVVPRSGRTDTQYF. The CDR3 region has the DNA TGCAGCGTTGTTCCCCGTAGCGGGAGAACAGATACGCAGTATTTT.

This chain connects TRBV29-1 to TRBJ2-1; D not certain. V was shortened by 7 bases and J by 2 bases, with 15 bases between the two germline ends. The CDR3 spans 14 residues. Germline V gene data show CDR1 as SQVTM and CDR2 as ANQGSEA. CDR3 amino acids: CSASGVNPYNEQFF. The CDR3 DNA is TGCAGCGCCTCGGGCGTCAACCCCTACAATGAGCAGTTCTTC.

Notes on this clonotype: Just one base apart from a much larger clone, this may be a read error. The chain is built from TRBV14 and TRBJ2-1; D is ambiguous. Germline V gene sequence: CDR1 SGHDN, CDR2 FVKESK. V was trimmed by 4 bases and J by 13 bases, leaving 14 bases between them. The CDR3 consists of 12 residues. The CDR3 loop is CASSPYQETQFF. Here the CDR3 DNA reads TGTGCCAGCAGCCCGTACCAAGAGACCCAGTTCTTC.